This T cell receptor beta chain was observed in a study of T-cell reconstitution after alpha-beta-depleted transplantation in children. Preparing the TCRbeta library involved the use of unique molecular identifiers. One entry per CDR3 protein, called by TCRdb with MiXCR from the PCR reads. The sample holds tens of thousands of distinct CDR3 sequences, about 6.3% seen once. Points from the study as a whole: Once a year had passed after transplant, T-cell counts and diversity came mostly from newly produced T cells.

By share, this clonotype counts as medium-sized (0.01 to 0.1%). Its target is unknown. V shed 5 bases, J shed 5 bases, and the junction held 12 bases outside the gene matches. Looked up from germline, CDR1 is SGHAT and CDR2 is FQNNGV. CDR3 length equals 16 residues. The chain recombines TRBV11-2 with TRBJ2-1; TRBD1 matches at 7 bases. This TCR derives from a male patient between 5 and 17 years old who had a stem cell transplant for acute myeloid leukemia, so the T cells may come from the graft donor. The sequenced sample was PBMCs, mostly from graft donor cells, obtained 180 days after TCRalphabeta/CD19-depleted stem cell transplant. This CDR3 is CASSLSPGQAHNEQFF. CDR3 nucleotides: TGTGCCAGCAGCCTTAGTCCAGGACAGGCCCACAATGAGCAGTTCTTC.